This T cell receptor beta chain was obtained from a study of cytotoxic CD8 clonotypes in ibrutinib-treated CLL. Study as a whole: Specimens for response were gathered following a median about a year of therapy, spanning 6 to 36. Regarding the study as a whole: Clonality went up at the time of ibrutinib response, stayed stable in sustained remission, and later dropped back toward its baseline level at progression.

Trimming removed 0 bases at V and 5 bases at J, with 11 bases between. Germline lookup yields CDR1 GTSNPN and CDR2 SVGIG (reference sequence). This CDR3 comprises 13 residues. Sequencing was performed with immunoSEQ multiplex PCR; in TCRdb, only in-frame clones are kept and a portion is missing. The repertoire holds more than 200,000 clones, with 70% to 75% as singletons. Details on this clone: Its antigen is still unknown.

The clonotype comes from a human donor with chronic lymphocytic leukemia. The starting material was PBMCs, obtained after 12 months of ibrutinib treatment. The chain is built from TRBV30 and TRBJ2-7; no clear D. CDR3 region: CAWSVYDLHEQYF. The CDR3 DNA reads TGTGCCTGGAGTGTATACGACCTCCACGAGCAGTACTTC.